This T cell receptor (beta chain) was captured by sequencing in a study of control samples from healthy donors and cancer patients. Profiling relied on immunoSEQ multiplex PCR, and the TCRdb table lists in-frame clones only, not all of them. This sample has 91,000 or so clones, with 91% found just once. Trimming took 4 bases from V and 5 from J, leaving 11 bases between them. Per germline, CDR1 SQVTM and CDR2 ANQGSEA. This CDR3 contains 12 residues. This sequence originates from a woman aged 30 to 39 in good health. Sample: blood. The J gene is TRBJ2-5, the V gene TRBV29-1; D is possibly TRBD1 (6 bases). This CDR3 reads CSVGGQWETQYF. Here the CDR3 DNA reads TGCAGCGTTGGAGGACAGTGGGAGACCCAGTACTTC.